This TCR beta chain originates from a study of T cell changes during pregnancy in multiple sclerosis. Sequenced by immunoSEQ multiplex PCR; TCRdb stores in-frame clones only, minus some. Among fewer than 110,000 clones listed, around 92% were seen once. V was clipped by 7 bases and J by 5 bases; unmatched bases: 7. The CDR3 has 15 residues. Germline V CDR1 and CDR2: MNHNS, SASEGT. This sequence originates from a female donor in good health, enrolled as a control in a pregnancy study. The input for sequencing was peripheral blood, taken in the third trimester of pregnancy. The chain uses TRBV6-1 and TRBJ2-1; 11 bases match TRBD2. CDR3 in DNA: TGTGCCAGCACGTATAGCGGGGGGGCTAACAATGAGCAGTTCTTC. Protein product: CASTYSGGANNEQFF.